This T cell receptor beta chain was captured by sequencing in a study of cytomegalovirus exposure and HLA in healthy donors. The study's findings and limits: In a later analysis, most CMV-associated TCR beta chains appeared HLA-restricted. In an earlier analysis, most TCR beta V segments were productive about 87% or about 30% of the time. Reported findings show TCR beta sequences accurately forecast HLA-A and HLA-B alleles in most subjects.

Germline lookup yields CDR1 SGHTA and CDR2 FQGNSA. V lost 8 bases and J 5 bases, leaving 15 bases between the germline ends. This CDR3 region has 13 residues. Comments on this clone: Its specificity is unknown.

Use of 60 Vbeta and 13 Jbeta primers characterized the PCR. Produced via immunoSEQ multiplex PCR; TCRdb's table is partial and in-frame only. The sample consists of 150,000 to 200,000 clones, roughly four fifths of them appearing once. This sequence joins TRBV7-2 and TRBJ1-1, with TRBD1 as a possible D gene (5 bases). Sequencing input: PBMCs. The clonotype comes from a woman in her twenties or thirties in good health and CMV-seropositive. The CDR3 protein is CASLGGSGTEAFF. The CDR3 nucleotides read TGTGCCAGCCTCGGGGGGTCCGGAACTGAAGCTTTCTTT.